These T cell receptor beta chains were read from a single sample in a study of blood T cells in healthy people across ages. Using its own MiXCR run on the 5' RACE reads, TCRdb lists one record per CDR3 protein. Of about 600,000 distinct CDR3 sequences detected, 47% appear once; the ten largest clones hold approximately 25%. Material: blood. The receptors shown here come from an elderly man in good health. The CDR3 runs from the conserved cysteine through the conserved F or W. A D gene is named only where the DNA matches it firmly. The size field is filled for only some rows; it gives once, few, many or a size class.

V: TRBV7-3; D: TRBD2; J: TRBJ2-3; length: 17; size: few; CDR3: CASATSSGSGRSDTQYF; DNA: TGTGCCAGCGCAACGAGCAGCGGGAGCGGGAGGTCTGATACGCAGTATTTT
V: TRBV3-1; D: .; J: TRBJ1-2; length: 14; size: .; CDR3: CASSREGANYGYTF; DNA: TGTGCCAGCAGCCGTGAAGGAGCTAACTATGGCTACACCTTC
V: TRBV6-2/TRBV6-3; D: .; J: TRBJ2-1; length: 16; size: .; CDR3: CASSYGRGIFENEQFF; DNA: TGTGCCAGCAGTTACGGACGGGGCATTTTTGAAAATGAGCAGTTCTTC
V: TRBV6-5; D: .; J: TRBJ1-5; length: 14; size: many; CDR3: CASSDGSYNQPQHF; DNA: TGTGCCAGCAGCGACGGTTCCTACAATCAGCCCCAGCATTTT
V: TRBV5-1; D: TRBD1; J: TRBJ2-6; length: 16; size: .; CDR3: CASSLVIGTGTNVLTF; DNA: TGCGCCAGCAGCTTGGTTATAGGGACAGGGACCAACGTCCTGACTTTC
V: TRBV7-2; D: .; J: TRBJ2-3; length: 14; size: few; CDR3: CASSFGGVSDTQYF; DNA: TGTGCCAGCAGCTTTGGCGGGGTCTCAGATACGCAGTATTTT
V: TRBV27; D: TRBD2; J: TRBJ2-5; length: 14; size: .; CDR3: CASTKLAGGETQYF; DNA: TGTGCCAGCACCAAACTAGCGGGGGGGGAGACCCAGTACTTC
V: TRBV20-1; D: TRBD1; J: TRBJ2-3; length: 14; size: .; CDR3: CSANGQGASDTQYF; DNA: TGCAGTGCTAACGGACAGGGGGCTTCAGATACGCAGTATTTT
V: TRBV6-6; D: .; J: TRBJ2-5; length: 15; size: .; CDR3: CASSLHRGQGETQYF; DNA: TGTGCCAGCAGTCTCCACCGGGGGCAGGGAGAGACCCAGTACTTC
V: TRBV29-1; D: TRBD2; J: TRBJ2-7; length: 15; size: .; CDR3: CSVVPTSGSSYEQYF; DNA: TGCAGCGTTGTCCCGACTAGCGGGAGCTCCTACGAGCAGTACTTC
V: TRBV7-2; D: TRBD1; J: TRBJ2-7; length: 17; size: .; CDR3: CASSLGPGTDLPYEQYF; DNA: TGTGCCAGCAGCTTGGGACCCGGGACAGACTTACCCTACGAGCAGTACTTC
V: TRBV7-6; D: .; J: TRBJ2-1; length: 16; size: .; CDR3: CASSLQPGPSYNEQFF; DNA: TGTGCCAGCAGCTTACAACCGGGACCCTCCTACAATGAGCAGTTCTTC
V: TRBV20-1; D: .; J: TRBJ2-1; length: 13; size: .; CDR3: CSASVGRGNEQFF; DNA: TGCAGTGCTAGCGTAGGAAGGGGCAATGAGCAGTTCTTC
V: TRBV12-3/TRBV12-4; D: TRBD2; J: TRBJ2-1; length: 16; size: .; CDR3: CASRPLGSGRMGEQFF; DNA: TGTGCCAGCAGGCCATTGGGGAGCGGGAGGATGGGTGAGCAGTTCTTC
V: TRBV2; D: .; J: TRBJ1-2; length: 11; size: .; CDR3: CASRPWGGYTF; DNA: TGTGCCAGCAGACCATGGGGTGGCTACACCTTC
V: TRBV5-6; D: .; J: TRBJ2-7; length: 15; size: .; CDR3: CASGLREHSYNEQYF; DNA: TGTGCCAGCGGTCTCAGGGAACACTCCTACAATGAGCAGTACTTC
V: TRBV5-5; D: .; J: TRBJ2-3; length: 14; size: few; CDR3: CASSLIDATDTQYF; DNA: TGTGCCAGCAGCTTGATCGATGCCACAGATACGCAGTATTTT
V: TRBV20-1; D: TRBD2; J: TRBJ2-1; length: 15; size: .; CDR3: CSAARTSGRVNEQFF; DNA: TGCAGTGCCGCCCGGACTAGCGGGAGGGTGAATGAGCAGTTCTTC
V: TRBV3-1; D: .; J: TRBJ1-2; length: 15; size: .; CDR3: CASSQDLPGARGYTF; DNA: TGTGCCAGCAGTCAAGATCTCCCGGGGGCACGTGGCTACACCTTC
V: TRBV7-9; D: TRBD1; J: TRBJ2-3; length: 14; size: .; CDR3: CASRDRVSADTQYF; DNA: TGTGCCAGCAGAGACAGGGTGTCAGCAGATACGCAGTATTTT
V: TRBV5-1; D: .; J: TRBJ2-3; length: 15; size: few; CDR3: CASSLDGASTDTQYF; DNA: TGCGCCAGCAGCCTGGACGGAGCTAGCACAGATACGCAGTATTTT
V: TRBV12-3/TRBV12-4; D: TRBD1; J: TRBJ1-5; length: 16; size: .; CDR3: CASSSGQGIGRQPQHF; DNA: TGTGCCAGCAGTTCGGGACAGGGGATAGGTAGGCAGCCCCAGCATTTT
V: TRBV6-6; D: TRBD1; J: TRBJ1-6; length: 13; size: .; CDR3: CASTGQGNSPLHF; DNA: TGTGCCAGCACCGGACAGGGTAATTCACCCCTCCACTTT
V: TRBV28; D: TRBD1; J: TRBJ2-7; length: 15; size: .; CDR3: CASSLNADRVHEQYF; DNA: TGTGCCAGCAGTTTAAATGCGGACAGGGTCCACGAGCAGTACTTC
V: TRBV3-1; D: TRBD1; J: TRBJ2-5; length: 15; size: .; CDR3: CASSAMGQPQETQYF; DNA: TGTGCCAGCAGCGCAATGGGACAGCCCCAAGAGACCCAGTACTTC
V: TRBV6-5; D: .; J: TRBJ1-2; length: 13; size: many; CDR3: CASSYLSSPGYTF; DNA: TGTGCCAGCAGTTACTTGTCCTCACCCGGCTACACCTTC
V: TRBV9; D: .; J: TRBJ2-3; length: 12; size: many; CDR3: CASSESVDTQYF; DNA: TGTGCCAGCAGCGAGAGCGTGGATACGCAGTATTTT